This TCR beta chain was observed in a study of blood T cell repertoires in COVID-19. Method: immunoSEQ multiplex PCR; TCRdb's copy keeps in-frame clones and lacks some. The sample has 150,000 to 200,000 clones, 84% seen once. Sequenced sample: peripheral blood. This receptor was obtained from a woman between 65 and 79 years old with COVID-19, enrolled during active disease.

DNA for the CDR3: TGTGCCAGCAGACCAAACGGGGAGGGATCGGCTTTCTTT. Translating it yields CASRPNGEGSAFF. V is TRBV25-1 and J is TRBJ1-1; D is unclear. The V end lost 6 bases, the J end lost 11 bases, and 19 bases lay between the germline ends. Per the germline V gene, CDR1 is MGHDK and CDR2 is SYGVNS. CDR3 length: 13 residues. The whole variable domain, filled in from reference TRBV25-1 and TRBJ1-1, reads EADIYQTPRYLVIGTGKKITLECSQTMGHDKMYWYQQDPGMELHLIHYSYGVNSTEKGDLSSESTVSRIRTEHFPLTLESARPSHTSQYLCASRPNGEGSAFFGQGTRLTVV.